Following are 6 T cell receptor beta chains from one sample sequenced in a study of cytomegalovirus exposure and HLA in healthy donors. The PCR made use of 60 Vbeta and 13 Jbeta primers. This table comes from immunoSEQ multiplex PCR, and its TCRdb copy is limited to in-frame clones, with some not included. The sample carries some 140,000 clones, 70% to 80% recorded once. Material: PBMCs. These receptors all stem from a man between 25 and 39 years old in good health and CMV-seropositive.

This clone has more than one count but fewer than ten. In DNA, the CDR3 is TGTGCCAGCAGGCAGGGGGATCAGCCCCAGCATTTT. This codes for CASRQGDQPQHF. The chain is built from TRBV28 and TRBJ1-5, with 7 bases matching TRBD1. The CDR3 has 12 amino acids. The germline V gene encodes CDR1 MDHEN and CDR2 SYDVKM. The V gene end was trimmed by 6 bases and the J gene end by 5 bases; junction bases not matched to a gene: 1. The variable domain in full, completed from reference TRBV28 and TRBJ1-5, reads DVKVTQSSRYLVKRTGEKVFLECVQDMDHENMFWYRQDPGLGLRLIYFSYDVKMKEKGDIPEGYSVSREKKERFSLILESASTNQTSMYLCASRQGDQPQHFGDGTRLSIL.

This chain links TRBV7-2 with TRBJ2-7, with 12 bases aligning to TRBD2. CDR1 and CDR2 from the germline V gene are SGHTA and FQGNSA. The CDR3 covers 17 residues. Trimming cost V 5 bases and J 5 bases; bases outside gene matches: 13. DNA for the CDR3: TGTGCCAGCAGCGTATCGAAGACTAGCGGGAGAATGAACGAGCAGTACTTC. This codes for CASSVSKTSGRMNEQYF.

This chain joins TRBV5-4 and TRBJ2-1, with 8 bases aligning to TRBD1. The germline V gene encodes CDR1 SGHNT and CDR2 YYREEE (reference sequence). The CDR3 is made up of 14 amino acids. Trimming at V came to 0 bases and at J to 5 bases, leaving 1 base not matched to a gene. CDR3 sequence reads: CASSLVDRDNEQFF. The DNA of the CDR3 is TGTGCCAGCAGCTTGGTGGACAGGGACAATGAGCAGTTCTTC.

The rearrangement links TRBV6-5 to TRBJ2-3, with a weak D call TRBD1 (6 bases). The germline gives CDR1 MNHEY, CDR2 SVGAGI. This CDR3 comprises 15 residues. V was clipped by 6 bases and J by 2 bases, with 15 bases between them. The CDR3: CASRTGPPSTDTQYF. Here the CDR3 DNA reads TGTGCCAGCAGGACAGGCCCACCCTCCACAGATACGCAGTATTTT.

This chain uses TRBV5-1 with TRBJ1-5; 9 nucleotides line up with TRBD1. Unmatched junction bases numbered 9, after V lost 4 bases and J lost 7 bases. Germline V gives CDR1 SGHRS, CDR2 YFSETQ. This CDR3 region has 15 residues. The CDR3 protein is CASSRQGVMRQPQHF. CDR3 bases: TGCGCCAGCAGCCGACAGGGGGTGATGCGGCAGCCCCAGCATTTT.

The rearrangement joins TRBV7-9 to TRBJ1-2; perhaps TRBD1 as D (5 bases). V was trimmed by 1 base and J by 4 bases, leaving 7 bases between them. Germline V gene data show CDR1 as SEHNR and CDR2 as FQNEAQ (reference sequence). The CDR3 contains 13 residues. DNA of the CDR3: TGTGCCAGCAGCTTAGACAGGACCTATGGCTACACCTTC. This sequence encodes CASSLDRTYGYTF. Drawing the rest from reference TRBV7-9 and TRBJ1-2, the complete variable domain is DTGVSQNPRHKITKRGQNVTFRCDPISEHNRLYWYRQTLGQGPEFLTYFQNEAQLEKSRLLSDRFSAERPKGSFSTLEIQRTEQGDSAMYLCASSLDRTYGYTFGSGTRLTVV.